The following is a T cell receptor beta chain sequence with its context. The target antigen is unknown. This sample stems from a study of T-cell reconstitution after alpha-beta-depleted transplantation in children. Study-wide points: About two months after transplant, alpha-beta T cells reportedly came from several hundred expanded graft clones. One year after transplant, T-cell counts and diversity came mostly from newly produced T cells.

A library of TCRbeta sequences, prepared with unique molecular identifiers, was generated. TCRdb reanalysed the PCR reads using MiXCR and keeps one entry per CDR3 protein. The table has more than 200,000 distinct CDR3 sequences, about 24% seen once; the top ten hold about 4.8%. Trimming left V 5 bases short and J 2 bases short, with 17 bases between. This CDR3 is built from 16 residues. The germline gives CDR1 SEHNR, CDR2 FQNEAQ (reference sequence). The gene calls are TRBV7-9 and TRBJ2-3; possibly TRBD1 or TRBD2 for D (5 bases each). The sample was PBMCs, mostly from graft donor cells, taken 360 days after TCRalphabeta/CD19-depleted stem cell transplant. This sequence originates from a female patient between 2 and 15 years old who had a stem cell transplant for congenital amegakaryocytic thrombocytopenia, so the T cells may come from the graft donor. Written as DNA, the CDR3 is TGTGCCAGCAGCGAAAAAAGGGACGGACCCACAGATACGCAGTATTTT. Its protein is CASSEKRDGPTDTQYF.